These T cell receptor beta chains were read from a single sample in a study of Graves' ophthalmopathy and Graves' hyperthyroidism. MiXCR was run by TCRdb on the multiplex PCR reads, yielding one entry per CDR3 protein. Here the sample spans hundreds of thousands of distinct CDR3 sequences, 20% to 25% being singletons. Sequenced: peripheral blood. The receptors were sampled from a woman between 18 and 30 years old with stable Graves' hyperthyroidism. Some clones in this sample may be carry-over from other donors' samples. Each CDR3 is given with its conserved first and last residue. A D gene is named only where the DNA matches it firmly. Where a row states a size, it is once, few, many or the class of an expanded clone; other rows omit it.

V gene,J gene,clone size,D gene,CDR3 DNA,CDR3 protein
TRBV27,TRBJ1-6,.,TRBD1,TGTGCCAGCAGCCGGAGGACAGGGGGCTCCTATAATACACCCCTCCACTTT,CASSRRTGGSYNTPLHF
TRBV4-1,TRBJ2-7,many,.,TGCGCCAGCAGCCATCCCGGAACTCAAGAGCAGTACTTC,CASSHPGTQEQYF
TRBV20-1,TRBJ2-7,.,.,TGCAGTGCTGAACTCGGGACGGACTACGAGCAGTACTTC,CSAELGTDYEQYF
TRBV12-3/TRBV12-4,TRBJ1-5,few,.,TGTGCCAGCAGTCAAAATCAGGGAAGCCATCAGCCCCAGCATTTT,CASSQNQGSHQPQHF
TRBV4-2,TRBJ1-6,few,TRBD1,TGTGCCAGCAGCCAAGAGGGGAGGGGGCGCGGGAATTCACCCCTCCACTTT,CASSQEGRGRGNSPLHF
TRBV20-1,TRBJ2-7,few,.,TGCAGTGCTAGAGATCCCGCGGGTGGGGAGTACGAGCAGTACTTC,CSARDPAGGEYEQYF
TRBV6-5,TRBJ1-2,.,.,TGTGCCAGCAGTACTGGGGGGGGTAGCTATGGCTACACCTTC,CASSTGGGSYGYTF
TRBV28,TRBJ2-7,.,.,TGTGCCAGCAGTTTAGGAATTAGGCAGTACTTC,CASSLGIRQYF
TRBV2,TRBJ1-1,.,.,TGTGCCAGCAGTGAAGCGCAACAGCCCACTGAAGCTTTCTTT,CASSEAQQPTEAFF
TRBV28,TRBJ2-2,few,.,TGTGCCAGCAGTTTTAGGCAGGGCACCGGCAGGACGAACACCGGGGAGCTGTTTTTT,CASSFRQGTGRTNTGELFF
TRBV20-1,TRBJ2-7,many,TRBD1,TGCAGTGCTAGAGATCTATTGTTGGGACAGGGGGACGAGCAGTACTTC,CSARDLLLGQGDEQYF
TRBV4-1,TRBJ1-6,.,.,TGCGCCAGCAGCCAAGAGGGGGCGCGGGAGTCACACCTCCACTTT,CASSQEGARESHLHF
TRBV28,TRBJ1-5,many,TRBD1,TGTGCCAGCAAGGGACAGCGGCTCAATCAGCCCCAGCATTTT,CASKGQRLNQPQHF
TRBV19,TRBJ1-5,many,.,TGTGCCAGTAGTAACACAGGGCTCTCGCCCCAGCATTTT,CASSNTGLSPQHF